This T cell receptor (beta chain) was recorded in a study of blood T cell repertoires in COVID-19. On the study more broadly: T cells, B-cell-depleted T cells, or PBMCs supplied cDNA or gDNA.

Germline V gene lookup returns CDR1 MDHEN and CDR2 SYDVKM. V lost 6 bases to trimming and J lost 5 bases; unmatched junction nucleotides: 18. The CDR3 loop spans 18 amino acids. Original processing methods: Amplification of reference gene primers was used by the study to estimate nucleated cell counts. Here immunoSEQ multiplex PCR was the method, and the copy in TCRdb shows in-frame clones only, minus some. That table supplies the V and J calls and clone size; D and trimming were determined from the DNA. The data contain over 50,000 clones, roughly 87% of them singletons. This clone was observed a few times.

The genes are TRBV28 and TRBJ2-7, with 11 bases that match TRBD2. The TCR comes from a human donor in a cohort sampled during active COVID-19. The source material was peripheral blood. The CDR3 sequence: CASRPISPTSGSTHEQYF. CDR3 in DNA: TGTGCCAGCAGGCCAATTTCCCCTACTAGCGGGAGTACCCACGAGCAGTACTTC.